The 14 T cell receptor beta chains reported below all come from one sample, sequenced in a study of CD8 T cells in Susac syndrome. cDNA came from around 0.5 to 1 ug RNA primed by random hexamers. MiXCR was run by TCRdb on the immunoSEQ multiplex PCR reads, yielding one entry per CDR3 protein. This sample has over 300,000 distinct CDR3 sequences; about 91% occur once, and the top ten carry roughly 0.059%. The sample taken for sequencing was CD4+ T cells from PBMCs. The receptors shown here come from a human donor with multiple sclerosis.

The rearrangement uses TRBV20-1 and TRBJ1-2; D might be TRBD1 (6 bases). CDR1 is DFQATT, CDR2 SNEGSKA, per germline (reference sequence). The ends were cut back, 5 bases at V and 4 bases at J, with 11 bases in the middle. The CDR3 extends over 12 amino acids. Here the CDR3 reads CSALGGGYGYTF. The CDR3 DNA reads as TGCAGTGCTTTGGGGGGCGGCTATGGCTACACCTTC.

The chain recombines TRBV29-1 with TRBJ2-1; maybe TRBD1 (6 bases). V shed 4 bases and J shed 4 bases, with 17 bases lying between them. Germline values: CDR1 SQVTM, CDR2 ANQGSEA. This CDR3 has 15 residues. The CDR3 nucleotides are TGCAGCGTTGGCCGTGGGGGCTATTCGTACAATGAGCAGTTCTTC. Amino acid sequence: CSVGRGGYSYNEQFF.

The rearrangement joins TRBV19 to TRBJ1-5, with D uncertain. Germline-derived CDR1 and CDR2 are LNHDA and SQIVND (reference sequence). The germline V and J ends were trimmed by 5 bases and 2 bases, with 22 bases remaining between them. The CDR3 has 18 residues. CDR3 amino acids: CASSLAPGSPRRNQPQHF. CDR3 DNA sequence: TGTGCCAGTAGTCTCGCACCGGGATCACCAAGGCGCAATCAGCCCCAGCATTTT.

This clonotype was seen only once. This chain links TRBV5-6 with TRBJ2-1; TRBD2 matches at 9 bases. Germline lookup yields CDR1 SGHDT and CDR2 YYEEEE. V shed 2 bases, J shed 4 bases, and the junction held 7 bases outside the gene matches. The CDR3 has 16 residues. CDR3: CASSLPPSGVYNEQFF. The CDR3 bases are TGTGCCAGCAGCTTACCCCCTAGCGGGGTTTACAATGAGCAGTTCTTC.

The chain joins TRBV20-1 to TRBJ2-4, with D maybe TRBD2 (6 bases). This CDR3 has 16 amino acids. V was clipped by 5 bases and J by 6 bases, with 23 bases between them. Germline loops: CDR1 DFQATT, CDR2 SNEGSKA (reference sequence). The DNA of the CDR3 is TGCAGTGCTTCCATCGTCGTAACCGGGACTTTAAACATTCAGTACTTC. Its protein product is CSASIVVTGTLNIQYF.

The chain uses TRBV15 and TRBJ1-3; 8 positions agree with TRBD1. The V gene end was trimmed by 1 base and the J gene end by 8 bases; junction bases not matched to a gene: 7. CDR1 and CDR2 from the germline V gene are LNHNV and YYDKDF (reference sequence). This CDR3 comprises 15 residues. The CDR3 sequence is CATSRGGQGTDTIYF. In DNA, the CDR3 is TGTGCCACCAGCAGAGGAGGACAGGGTACAGACACCATATATTTT.

The chain recombines TRBV5-1 with TRBJ2-5; the D gene is possibly TRBD2 (6 bases). Germline V gene lookup returns CDR1 SGHRS and CDR2 YFSETQ. The CDR3 loop spans 12 amino acids. Trimming cost V 5 bases and J 6 bases, with 11 bases left between them. The CDR3 DNA is TGCGCCAGCAGGGGGGGTCTTCAGACCCAGTACTTC. This codes for CASRGGLQTQYF. Looking up the rest from reference TRBV5-1 and TRBJ2-5 gives the full variable domain: KAGVTQTPRYLIKTRGQQVTLSCSPISGHRSVSWYQQTPGQGLQFLFEYFSETQRNKGNFPGRFSGRQFSNSRSEMNVSTLELGDSALYLCASRGGLQTQYFGPGTRLLVL.

The chain links TRBV6-5 to TRBJ2-5; TRBD1 matches at 7 bases. The CDR3 is 14 amino acids. V shed 6 bases and J 6 bases; nucleotides not matched to a gene: 10. Germline-derived CDR1 and CDR2 are MNHEY and SVGAGI. The CDR3 region has the DNA TGTGCCAGCAGCGCCGACAGGGTAGGGAAGACCCAGTACTTC. Translation: CASSADRVGKTQYF.

The chain recombines TRBV6-1 with TRBJ2-5; TRBD2 might be the D (6 bases). The germline V and J ends were trimmed by 3 bases and 4 bases, with 9 bases remaining between them. This CDR3 spans 13 amino acids. CDR1 and CDR2 (germline): MNHNS, SASEGT. This chain's CDR3 is CASSDRRGETQYF. CDR3 bases: TGTGCCAGCAGTGATCGGCGGGGAGAGACCCAGTACTTC.

This chain connects TRBV23-1 to TRBJ1-1; D is possibly TRBD1 (6 bases). TRBV23-1 has ORF status, its function being uncertain. This CDR3 region has 13 residues. Trimming removed 8 bases from V and 7 bases from J, with 17 bases in between. The CDR3 sequence: CASGGQGGGEAFF. Written as DNA, the CDR3 is TGCGCCAGCGGGGGGCAGGGAGGAGGTGAAGCTTTCTTT.

This clonotype turned up a few times. This chain connects TRBV2 to TRBJ1-3; the match to TRBD1 covers 7 bases. This CDR3 has 13 residues. Germline CDR1 reads SNHLY; CDR2 reads FYNNEI. V trimming: 8 bases; J trimming: 3 bases; junction bases outside the gene matches: 4. The CDR3 DNA reads TGTGCCAGCTCACAGGGGAGTGGAAACACCATATATTTT. Translated: CASSQGSGNTIYF.

The chain carries TRBV7-3 and TRBJ2-1, with 7 bases that match TRBD2. The germline V gene encodes CDR1 SGHTA and CDR2 FQGTGA. Unmatched junction bases numbered 8, after V lost 5 bases and J lost 4 bases. The CDR3 has 15 amino acids. The CDR3 region is CASSPVSRGYNEQFF. The CDR3 region has the DNA TGTGCCAGCAGCCCCGTCTCGCGGGGGTACAATGAGCAGTTCTTC.

A single count supports this clonotype. The rearrangement uses TRBV28 and TRBJ2-7, with D perhaps given as TRBD1 or TRBD2 (5 bases each). Trimming took 1 base from V and 9 from J, leaving 19 bases between them. The germline V gene has CDR1 MDHEN and CDR2 SYDVKM. The CDR3 has 15 amino acids. In nucleotides, the CDR3 is TGTGCCAGCAGTTTATTTCCGGGACCCGCGAATGGGCAGTACTTC. This encodes CASSLFPGPANGQYF.

This clonotype appeared once. V usage is TRBV10-3 and J usage is TRBJ2-1; TRBD1 is a possible D gene (6 bases). Germline V gives CDR1 ENHRY, CDR2 SYGVKD. V lost 2 bases to trimming and J lost 7 bases, with 24 bases between them. The CDR3 runs to 18 residues. CDR3 sequence (DNA): TGTGCCATCAGTGAGGAGGGGGTCGACCAACGCAGGGTAAATGAGCAGTTCTTC. This encodes CAISEEGVDQRRVNEQFF.